These 2 T cell receptor beta chains were sequenced from one sample in a study of T cell responses to AZD1222 COVID-19 vaccine. Clones were sequenced by immunoSEQ multiplex PCR, and TCRdb holds only the in-frame ones, with some missing. The data show 110,000 or so clones, more than 70% seen once. The source material was peripheral blood, sampled on day 0 of AZD1222 vaccination. The receptors were sampled from an adult in good health.

The chain couples TRBV11-2 to TRBJ2-7, with 10 positions matching TRBD2. After removal of 3 bases from V and 3 bases from J, the junction contained 2 bases not matched to a gene. Germline V gene lookup returns CDR1 SGHAT and CDR2 FQNNGV. The CDR3 is made up of 14 amino acids. The CDR3 here is CASSFASGSYEQYF. The CDR3, as DNA: TGTGCCAGCAGCTTCGCTAGCGGGAGCTACGAGCAGTACTTC.

The chain combines TRBV27 with TRBJ2-7; D not certain. The V gene lost 5 bases and the J gene lost 2 bases, with 10 bases spanning the gap. This CDR3 has 13 amino acids. CDR1 and CDR2 from the germline V gene are MNHEY and SMNVEV (reference sequence). The CDR3 DNA reads TGTGCCAGCAGTAGGGTACCCCCCTACGAGCAGTACTTC. It encodes CASSRVPPYEQYF.